This entry concerns a single T cell receptor (beta chain). This specimen comes from a study of cytomegalovirus exposure and HLA in healthy donors. It was with 60 Vbeta and 13 Jbeta primers that the PCR ran. Profiled with immunoSEQ multiplex PCR; TCRdb holds only in-frame clones, not every one. The sample consists of 150,000 to 200,000 clones, around 80% of them appearing once. Trimming pared 3 bases from V and 5 bases from J, leaving 11 bases between. Germline assignment: CDR1 LGHNA and CDR2 YSLEER. CDR3 size: 15 residues. Material: PBMCs. The receptor was derived from a woman aged 45-59 years in good health and CMV-seropositive. The chain combines TRBV4-3 with TRBJ1-6, with a tentative D call TRBD1 (5 bases). The CDR3, as DNA: TGCGCCAGCAGCCATAGGCGGGGGGATAATTCACCCCTCCACTTT. Protein product: CASSHRRGDNSPLHF.